The 24 T cell receptor beta chains in this list originate from one sample, sequenced in a study of molecular identifiers for immune sequencing clone quantification. TCRdb redid the calling of the PCR reads with MiXCR, one entry per CDR3 protein. The table lists 600,000 to 650,000 distinct CDR3 sequences, nearly 20% of them singletons. The specimen was naive CD8+ T cells from blood, with Jurkat cell RNA spiked in. The subset was: FACS-sorted CD8+CD4-CCR7+CD45RA+ naive T cells. These receptors originate from a human donor in good health. Some libraries in this study had Jurkat cell RNA spiked in.

This clonotype was counted between two and nine times. The chain couples TRBV20-1 to TRBJ2-7, with D uncertain. V was cut by 0 bases and J by 0 bases, with 9 bases left in between. Germline CDR1 reads DFQATT; CDR2 reads SNEGSKA (reference sequence). There are 14 residues in the CDR3. CDR3 residues: CSARDRQVSYEQYF. The CDR3 region has the DNA TGCAGTGCTAGAGATCGCCAGGTCTCCTACGAGCAGTACTTC.

This clonotype was seen repeatedly, ten times or more. The chain joins TRBV28 to TRBJ1-5, with 7 bases matching TRBD1. In germline, CDR1 is MDHEN, CDR2 SYDVKM. The CDR3 runs to 16 residues. V gave up 3 bases and J gave up 2 bases; unmatched junction bases: 7. In nucleotides, the CDR3 is TGTGCCAGCAGTTTGTCGACAGGGATTGGCAATCAGCCCCAGCATTTT. The encoded protein is CASSLSTGIGNQPQHF.

The chain carries TRBV5-1 and TRBJ1-1; a weak D match, TRBD1 (5 bases). V was trimmed by 0 bases and J by 0 bases, leaving 12 bases between them. Germline V gene data show CDR1 as SGHRS and CDR2 as YFSETQ. The CDR3 consists of 16 residues. CDR3 in DNA: TGCGCCAGCAGCTTGGGGGGGGGGGGTGTGAACACTGAAGCTTTCTTT. Its translation: CASSLGGGGVNTEAFF. Together with reference TRBV5-1 and TRBJ1-1, the CDR3 gives the full variable domain: KAGVTQTPRYLIKTRGQQVTLSCSPISGHRSVSWYQQTPGQGLQFLFEYFSETQRNKGNFPGRFSGRQFSNSRSEMNVSTLELGDSALYLCASSLGGGGVNTEAFFGQGTRLTVV.

Details on this clonotype: Possible read error: a much larger clone is one base away. This chain connects TRBV12-3 or TRBV12-4 to TRBJ1-2; TRBD1 aligns across 7 bases. The CDR3 covers 13 residues. Trimming removed 5 bases from V and 5 bases from J; junction bases left unmatched: 5. The DNA for the CDR3 is TGTGCCAGCAGTAATAGACAGGGATATGGCTACACCTTC. Its translation is CASSNRQGYGYTF.

Points on this clonotype: This may stem from a read error, because a much larger clone lies one nucleotide away. V gene TRBV3-1 combines with J gene TRBJ1-1; no definite D call. The CDR3 sequence is 15 residues long. Germline V gene sequence: CDR1 LGHDT, CDR2 YNNKEL (reference sequence). In DNA form, the CDR3 reads TGTGCCGGCAGCCAAGCAGGAGCCATGAACACTGAAGCTTTCTTT. This translates into CAGSQAGAMNTEAFF.

On this clonotype itself: Given a much more abundant clone one base away, this may be a read error. V and J are TRBV5-1 and TRBJ2-7, with D perhaps being TRBD1 or TRBD2 (6 bases each). This CDR3 has 16 residues. Germline CDR1 reads SGHRS; CDR2 reads YFSETQ. V gave up 1 base and J gave up 4 bases, with 18 bases separating them. CDR3 region: CASSLYPTGGTYEQYF. The CDR3 region has the DNA TGCGCCAGCAGCTTGTACCCAACTGGCGGGACATACGAGCAGTACTTC. Full variable domain (missing parts from reference TRBV5-1 and TRBJ2-7): KAGVTQTPRYLIKTRGQQVTLSCSPISGHRSVSWYQQTPGQGLQFLFEYFSETQRNKGNFPGRFSGRQFSNSRSEMNVSTLELGDSALYLCASSLYPTGGTYEQYFGPGTRLTVT.

Comment on this clonotype: This could be a read error, since a much larger clone is one nucleotide away. This chain joins TRBV12-3 or TRBV12-4 and TRBJ2-5, with D maybe TRBD1 (5 bases). The ends were cut back, 5 bases at V and 1 base at J, with 14 bases in the middle. This CDR3 is built from 15 residues. DNA of the CDR3: TGTGCCAGCAGTAACCCCCAGGGATCCCAAGAGACCCAGTACTTC. Translating it yields CASSNPQGSQETQYF.

The chain joins TRBV7-9 to TRBJ2-5; D remains unclear. The germline V gene encodes CDR1 SEHNR and CDR2 FQNEAQ (reference sequence). This CDR3 is 15 amino acids long. Trimming took off 3 bases at V and 0 bases at J, with 11 bases between the two ends. In nucleotides, the CDR3 is TGTGCCAGCAGCTTGTCTCCGCTGTACCAAGAGACCCAGTACTTC. Its translation is CASSLSPLYQETQYF.

This clonotype has ten or more counts. The chain uses TRBV6-5 and TRBJ1-6, with D uncertain. This CDR3 has 16 residues. Trimming removed 2 bases from V and 5 bases from J, with 13 bases in between. Germline CDR1 MNHEY, CDR2 SVGAGI. CDR3 region: CASSYRWVDDNSPLHF. CDR3 bases: TGTGCCAGCAGTTACCGCTGGGTAGATGATAATTCACCCCTCCACTTT.

This clonotype was detected ten times or more. This sequence joins TRBV5-4 and TRBJ2-7; D may be TRBD2 (6 bases). Germline V lookup: CDR1 SGHNT, CDR2 YYREEE (reference sequence). The CDR3 length is 12 residues. V dropped 4 bases and J dropped 7 bases, with 12 bases sitting between them. CDR3 sequence (DNA): TGTGCCAGCAGCCCCGGGGGAAAGGAGCAGTACTTC. It encodes CASSPGGKEQYF.

The gene calls are TRBV27 and TRBJ1-4; 8 bases line up with TRBD1. CDR1 and CDR2 (germline): MNHEY, SMNVEV (reference sequence). Trimming removed 6 bases from V and 8 bases from J; junction bases left unmatched: 26. The CDR3 has 20 amino acids. The CDR3 DNA reads as TGTGCCAGCAGCCCCCGGGCACGGACAGGGAAGTTCGTGGATAAGGAAAAACTGTTTTTT. Amino acid sequence: CASSPRARTGKFVDKEKLFF.

This clonotype was counted at least ten times. The chain uses TRBV7-9 and TRBJ2-5; possibly TRBD2 for D (6 bases). The CDR3 has 14 amino acids. In germline, CDR1 is SEHNR, CDR2 FQNEAQ (reference sequence). Trimming left V 5 bases short and J 5 bases short, with 15 bases between. The CDR3 is CASSHPGLGETQYF. For the CDR3, the DNA is TGTGCCAGCAGCCACCCGGGACTGGGGGAGACCCAGTACTTC.

With regard to this clonotype: Just one base apart from a much larger clone, this may be a read error. The chain uses TRBV28 and TRBJ2-5; weak D call: TRBD1 (6 bases). The germline V gene has CDR1 MDHEN and CDR2 SYDVKM. The CDR3 has 15 residues. CDR3 coding DNA: TGTGCCAGCAGTGGTAATGGGGGCACCCAAGGGACCCAGTACTTC. This translates into CASSGNGGTQGTQYF.

The rearrangement uses TRBV4-1 and TRBJ1-6; 10 bases fit TRBD1. Losses at the gene ends were 1 base for V and 7 bases for J; bases not matched to a gene: 4. The CDR3 is 16 amino acids. Germline V gene data show CDR1 as MGHRA and CDR2 as YSYEKL. CDR3 nucleotides: TGCGCCAGCAGCCAAGTCGCGGACAGGGGGAATTCACCCCTCCACTTT. Its protein is CASSQVADRGNSPLHF.

This clonotype has only one observation. A much bigger clone sits one base away, suggesting this may be a read error. V and J are TRBV6-1 and TRBJ1-5; no firm D call. Germline-derived CDR1 and CDR2 are MNHNS and SASEGT. The CDR3 runs to 16 residues. For the CDR3, the DNA is TGTACCAGCAGTGAATGGCCAGGAGGCGGGGATCAGCCCCAGCATTTT. The encoded protein is CTSSEWPGGGDQPQHF.

This clonotype has at least ten counts. The chain employs TRBV20-1 and TRBJ2-7; 7 nucleotides match TRBD1. Trimming removed 0 bases from V and 2 bases from J; junction bases left unmatched: 7. The CDR3 extends over 15 amino acids. Germline CDR1 DFQATT, CDR2 SNEGSKA (reference sequence). The CDR3 spells CSARDFRRGTYEQYF. Written as DNA, the CDR3 is TGCAGTGCTAGAGATTTCCGCAGGGGGACCTACGAGCAGTACTTC.

This chain uses TRBV11-2 with TRBJ2-7; 13 bases are a match to TRBD2. V trimming: 5 bases; J trimming: 5 bases; junction bases outside the gene matches: 9. The CDR3 totals 16 residues. Per the germline V gene, CDR1 is SGHAT and CDR2 is FQNNGV. The DNA of the CDR3 is TGTGCCAGCAGCCTATGGGGACTAGCGGGGTCCAACGAGCAGTACTTC. Translation gives CASSLWGLAGSNEQYF.

This clonotype showed up many times. The V and J genes are TRBV7-9 and TRBJ1-1; D gene unclear. Trimming stripped 5 bases from V and 0 bases from J, with 10 bases between. Per the germline V gene, CDR1 is SEHNR and CDR2 is FQNEAQ (reference sequence). CDR3 size: 14 residues. In nucleotides, the CDR3 is TGTGCCAGCAGCCCCGTTGAGGTGAACACTGAAGCTTTCTTT. It specifies CASSPVEVNTEAFF.

This clonotype was detected ten times or more. This chain links TRBV20-1 with TRBJ1-3, with D unclear. V lost 0 bases to trimming and J lost 6 bases, with 9 bases between them. CDR1 and CDR2 (germline): DFQATT, SNEGSKA (reference sequence). This CDR3 region has 13 residues. CDR3 loop: CSARDMVENTIYF. The CDR3 coding sequence is TGCAGTGCTAGAGATATGGTGGAAAACACCATATATTTT.

Notes on this clonotype: In this CDR3 the conserved last residue, phenylalanine or tryptophan, is missing, so a read error is likely. The genes are TRBV6-5 and TRBJ2-5; the D gene could be TRBD1 or TRBD2 (5 bases each). This CDR3 has 16 residues. Trimming took off 2 bases at V and 4 bases at J, with 17 bases between the two ends. Looked up from germline, CDR1 is MNHEY and CDR2 is SVGAGI. In nucleotides, the CDR3 is TGTGCCAGCAGTTACACCCCCCGGGACGGTGGAGAGACCCAGTACCTC. Amino acids: CASSYTPRDGGETQYL.

This clonotype has a count of ten or more. The rearrangement uses TRBV10-2 and TRBJ1-2; the D gene is possibly TRBD1 (6 bases). The V gene lost 7 bases and the J gene lost 3 bases, with 21 bases spanning the gap. This CDR3 spans 16 amino acids. Germline assignment: CDR1 WSHSY and CDR2 SAAADI. The CDR3 loop is CASTKTGTPSHYGYTF. CDR3 bases: TGCGCCAGCACCAAAACCGGGACACCATCCCACTATGGCTACACCTTC.

This clonotype was counted many times. The chain couples TRBV4-3 to TRBJ2-3; D is possibly TRBD2 (7 bases). This CDR3 is 17 amino acids long. CDR1 is LGHNA, CDR2 YSLEER, per germline. The germline V and J ends were trimmed by 0 bases and 5 bases, with 18 bases remaining between them. This CDR3 is CASSQDLRGALGDTQYF. CDR3 DNA sequence: TGCGCCAGCAGCCAAGATCTCCGGGGGGCCTTAGGAGATACGCAGTATTTT.

V gene TRBV12-3 or TRBV12-4 combines with J gene TRBJ2-2, with TRBD2 as a possible D gene (5 bases). Trimming pared 4 bases from V and 3 bases from J, leaving 18 bases between. This CDR3 has 17 residues. CDR3 loop: CASSSHPGRSYTGELFF. CDR3 DNA sequence: TGTGCCAGCAGTTCCCACCCGGGGAGATCGTACACCGGGGAGCTGTTTTTT.

Concerning this clonotype itself: This CDR3 is missing its conserved last phenylalanine or tryptophan, likely due to a read error. V usage is TRBV4-1 and J usage is TRBJ1-1; TRBD1 matches at 8 bases. Germline CDR1 MGHRA, CDR2 YSYEKL. The CDR3 is 15 residues long. CDR3 region: CASSQQGASGTGAFL. DNA of the CDR3: TGCGCCAGCAGCCAGCAGGGGGCTAGCGGCACTGGAGCTTTCCTT.